This T cell receptor (beta chain) originates from a study of T-cell memory formation after mild COVID-19. Whole-study context: TCR clustering was largely donor specific. Overall study results and limits: For contracting clones, CD4+ ones sat mainly in CM and EM, CD8+ in EMRA.

TCR alpha and TCR beta cDNA libraries carrying sample barcodes and UMIs came from 5'RACE with constant-segment primers. TCRdb called the 5' RACE reads again in MiXCR, with one record for every CDR3 protein. The repertoire holds around 470,000 distinct CDR3 sequences, with 15% to 25% as singletons. This clonotype was counted between two and nine times. Its antigen is as yet unknown. The sample was PBMCs or a T cell subset sorted from them (not recorded which). The sequence was collected from an adult woman who had mild COVID-19 (a few samples of this study predate the infection). Cell type and time point are not known.

In DNA form, the CDR3 reads TGCGCCAGCAGTGAGAGACGGGAGCAGTACTTC. Its protein product is CASSERREQYF. The chain couples TRBV10-2 to TRBJ2-7; no reliable D call. Deletions cut 2 bases from V and 7 bases from J, with 6 bases between. The CDR3 is 11 amino acids. CDR1 and CDR2 from the germline V gene are WSHSY and SAAADI.